This is a list of T cell receptor beta chains from one sample in a study of OX40 agonist ivuxolimab in advanced cancers. Profiled with immunoSEQ multiplex PCR; TCRdb holds only in-frame clones, not every one. The data hold some 64,000 clones, with roughly 90% observed a single time. Here the sequenced sample was CD4+ or CD8+ T cells sorted from blood, taken in a trial of the OX40 agonist ivuxolimab. The receptors were gathered from an adult with an advanced solid tumor such as melanoma, head and neck, liver or kidney cancer. Both conserved end residues are part of each CDR3. Each record gives: D gene, V gene, J gene, clone size, CDR3 protein, CDR3 DNA. D genes are given only for firm matches. Part of the rows lack a size; the others show once, few, many or a class for expanded clones.

d_call: TRBD1; v_call: TRBV28; j_call: TRBJ2-3; clone_size: .; cdr3_aa: CASSSFDRGFGLPSTDTQYF; cdr3_nt: TGTGCCAGCAGTTCCTTCGACAGGGGGTTCGGTTTGCCCAGCACAGATACGCAGTATTTT
d_call: TRBD1; v_call: TRBV30; j_call: TRBJ1-5; clone_size: .; cdr3_aa: CAWAPGQGDQPQHF; cdr3_nt: TGTGCCTGGGCCCCGGGACAGGGGGATCAGCCCCAGCATTTT
d_call: .; v_call: TRBV28; j_call: TRBJ1-2; clone_size: .; cdr3_aa: CASSLDGIWGYTF; cdr3_nt: TGTGCCAGCAGTTTGGACGGGATATGGGGCTACACCTTC
d_call: .; v_call: TRBV7-9; j_call: TRBJ2-1; clone_size: .; cdr3_aa: CASSLVNINEQFF; cdr3_nt: TGTGCCAGCAGCTTGGTTAACATCAATGAGCAGTTCTTC
d_call: .; v_call: TRBV2; j_call: TRBJ2-1; clone_size: .; cdr3_aa: CASNSILASAWGQFF; cdr3_nt: TGTGCCAGCAATAGTATACTAGCTAGTGCTTGGGGGCAGTTCTTC
d_call: TRBD1; v_call: TRBV28; j_call: TRBJ2-5; clone_size: .; cdr3_aa: CASGTGHRMETQYF; cdr3_nt: TGTGCCAGCGGGACAGGCCACCGAATGGAGACCCAGTACTTC
d_call: .; v_call: TRBV7-6; j_call: TRBJ1-2; clone_size: .; cdr3_aa: CASSLGEVAGYTF; cdr3_nt: TGTGCCAGCAGCTTAGGGGAGGTTGCTGGCTACACCTTC
d_call: TRBD2; v_call: TRBV30; j_call: TRBJ2-1; clone_size: once; cdr3_aa: CAWSGLAGAVDEQFF; cdr3_nt: TGTGCCTGGAGTGGGCTGGCGGGAGCGGTTGATGAGCAGTTCTTC
d_call: .; v_call: TRBV6-5; j_call: TRBJ1-5; clone_size: .; cdr3_aa: CASSYSLGFQPQHF; cdr3_nt: TGTGCCAGCAGTTACTCGCTCGGATTCCAGCCCCAGCATTTT
d_call: .; v_call: TRBV28; j_call: TRBJ2-1; clone_size: .; cdr3_aa: CASSLLDSYNEQFF; cdr3_nt: TGTGCCAGCAGTTTACTAGACAGTTACAATGAGCAGTTCTTC
d_call: .; v_call: TRBV2; j_call: TRBJ2-2; clone_size: .; cdr3_aa: CARQGLNTGELFF; cdr3_nt: TGTGCCAGACAGGGCCTAAACACCGGGGAGCTGTTTTTT
d_call: TRBD2; v_call: TRBV11-2; j_call: TRBJ2-5; clone_size: .; cdr3_aa: CASSPLAGGPETQYF; cdr3_nt: TGTGCCAGCAGCCCACTAGCGGGGGGGCCTGAGACCCAGTACTTC
d_call: .; v_call: TRBV7-3; j_call: TRBJ2-7; clone_size: .; cdr3_aa: CASSLIGARGYEQYF; cdr3_nt: TGTGCCAGCAGCTTAATTGGTGCACGTGGCTACGAGCAGTACTTC
d_call: TRBD1; v_call: TRBV10-3; j_call: TRBJ1-2; clone_size: few; cdr3_aa: CAIRAPTGGRANYGYTF; cdr3_nt: TGTGCCATCAGAGCTCCGACAGGGGGTCGAGCTAACTATGGCTACACCTTC
d_call: TRBD1; v_call: TRBV28; j_call: TRBJ1-4; clone_size: .; cdr3_aa: CASSKLTGTGYPTNEKLFF; cdr3_nt: TGTGCCAGCAGCAAATTAACCGGGACAGGGTACCCAACTAATGAAAAACTGTTTTTT
d_call: .; v_call: TRBV29-1; j_call: TRBJ2-7; clone_size: .; cdr3_aa: CSVLGYEQYF; cdr3_nt: TGCAGCGTTCTGGGCTACGAGCAGTACTTC
d_call: .; v_call: TRBV7-8; j_call: TRBJ2-1; clone_size: .; cdr3_aa: CASSLGKEQFF; cdr3_nt: TGTGCCAGCAGCTTAGGAAAGGAGCAGTTCTTC
d_call: .; v_call: TRBV6-6; j_call: TRBJ1-5; clone_size: .; cdr3_aa: CASSIRKDSNQPQHF; cdr3_nt: TGTGCCAGCAGCATACGGAAGGATAGCAATCAGCCCCAGCATTTT
d_call: TRBD2; v_call: TRBV9; j_call: TRBJ2-5; clone_size: .; cdr3_aa: CASSVVGLAGETQYF; cdr3_nt: TGTGCCAGCAGCGTAGTAGGACTAGCGGGGGAGACCCAGTACTTC
d_call: TRBD1; v_call: TRBV6-1; j_call: TRBJ1-5; clone_size: medium-sized; cdr3_aa: CATTYDRGDQPQHF; cdr3_nt: TGTGCCACCACCTACGACAGGGGTGATCAGCCCCAGCATTTT
d_call: .; v_call: TRBV6-6; j_call: TRBJ1-5; clone_size: .; cdr3_aa: CASRTDNSNQPQHF; cdr3_nt: TGTGCCAGCAGAACGGACAATAGCAATCAGCCCCAGCATTTT
d_call: .; v_call: TRBV2; j_call: TRBJ2-2; clone_size: .; cdr3_aa: CASNLNTGELFF; cdr3_nt: TGTGCCAGCAACCTGAACACCGGGGAGCTGTTTTTT
d_call: TRBD2; v_call: TRBV28; j_call: TRBJ2-1; clone_size: .; cdr3_aa: CASSSSGSINNEQFF; cdr3_nt: TGTGCCAGCAGTTCTAGCGGGAGTATAAACAATGAGCAGTTCTTC
d_call: .; v_call: TRBV13; j_call: TRBJ1-1; clone_size: .; cdr3_aa: CASSLVSNTEAFF; cdr3_nt: TGTGCCAGCAGCTTAGTTAGCAACACTGAAGCTTTCTTT
d_call: .; v_call: TRBV11-2; j_call: TRBJ2-7; clone_size: once; cdr3_aa: CASSHYEQYF; cdr3_nt: TGTGCCAGCAGCCATTACGAGCAGTACTTC
d_call: .; v_call: TRBV30; j_call: TRBJ1-2; clone_size: .; cdr3_aa: CAWSPRGDYGYTF; cdr3_nt: TGTGCCTGGAGCCCCAGGGGCGACTATGGCTACACCTTC
d_call: .; v_call: TRBV6-1; j_call: TRBJ2-1; clone_size: .; cdr3_aa: CASSAGTFAYEQFF; cdr3_nt: TGTGCCAGCAGCGCCGGGACCTTTGCCTATGAGCAGTTCTTC
d_call: TRBD2; v_call: TRBV6-4; j_call: TRBJ2-1; clone_size: few; cdr3_aa: CASSVTSGSTNEQFF; cdr3_nt: TGTGCCAGCAGTGTGACTAGCGGGAGTACGAATGAGCAGTTCTTC
d_call: .; v_call: TRBV7-8; j_call: TRBJ2-2; clone_size: .; cdr3_aa: CASSPEGRANTGELFF; cdr3_nt: TGTGCCAGCAGCCCAGAAGGGAGAGCGAACACCGGGGAGCTGTTTTTT
d_call: .; v_call: TRBV19; j_call: TRBJ1-5; clone_size: .; cdr3_aa: CASRNREGQPQHF; cdr3_nt: TGTGCCAGCCGTAACAGGGAAGGTCAGCCCCAGCATTTT
d_call: .; v_call: TRBV18; j_call: TRBJ2-7; clone_size: .; cdr3_aa: CASSQLRGSYEQYF; cdr3_nt: TGTGCCAGCTCACAGCTTCGGGGATCCTACGAGCAGTACTTC